One TCR beta chain is described in this entry. The sample originates from a study of blood T cell repertoires in COVID-19. Study at large: Both acute and convalescent COVID-19 samples were obtained from the United States, Italy and Spain. From T cells, B-cell-depleted T cells, or PBMCs came the material, which was cDNA or gDNA.

This CDR3 has 13 residues. Trimming took off 5 bases at V and 9 bases at J, with 15 bases between the two ends. Source study methods: Reference gene primer amplification gave nucleated cell count estimates. Generated by immunoSEQ multiplex PCR, the TCRdb table keeps only in-frame clones and is missing some. Clonal size and the V and J genes are those of that table, whereas D and trimming came from the DNA. The sample carries more than 12,000 clones, about 80% recorded once. V and J are TRBV12-3 or TRBV12-4 and TRBJ2-3; unclear D gene. The receptor was derived from a human donor in a cohort sampled during active COVID-19. Sequenced: peripheral blood. DNA for the CDR3: TGTGCCAGCAGTCCTATCGCCCCGGAGACGCAGTATTTT. Translated, it gives CASSPIAPETQYF.